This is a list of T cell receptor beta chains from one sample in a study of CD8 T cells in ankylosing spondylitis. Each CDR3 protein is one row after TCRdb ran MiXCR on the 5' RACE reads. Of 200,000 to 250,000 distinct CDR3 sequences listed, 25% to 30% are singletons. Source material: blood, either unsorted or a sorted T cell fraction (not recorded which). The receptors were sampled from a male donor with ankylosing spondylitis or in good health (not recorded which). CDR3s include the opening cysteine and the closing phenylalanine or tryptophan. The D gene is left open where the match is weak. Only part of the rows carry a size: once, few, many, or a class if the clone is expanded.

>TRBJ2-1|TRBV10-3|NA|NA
CAISDVMGLGYNEQFF
TGTGCCATCAGCGATGTGATGGGATTAGGCTACAATGAGCAGTTCTTC
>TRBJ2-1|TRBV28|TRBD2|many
CASRPGTSGNIEQFF
TGTGCCAGCAGACCGGGGACTAGCGGGAATATTGAGCAGTTCTTC
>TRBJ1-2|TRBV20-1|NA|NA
CSAAVAGRIAYTF
TGCAGTGCAGCGGTGGCAGGGCGGATCGCCTACACCTTC
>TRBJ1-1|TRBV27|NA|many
CATGTVNTEAFF
TGTGCCACAGGGACGGTGAACACTGAAGCTTTCTTT
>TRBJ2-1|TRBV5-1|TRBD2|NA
CASSAPGLALNEQFF
TGCGCCAGCAGCGCGCCGGGACTAGCCCTCAATGAGCAGTTCTTC
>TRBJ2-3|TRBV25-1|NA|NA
CASSDPGRDTDTQYF
TGTGCCAGCAGTGACCCCGGGAGAGACACAGATACGCAGTATTTT
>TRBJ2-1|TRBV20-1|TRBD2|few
CSARDPRTSGNEQFF
TGCAGTGCTAGAGACCCGAGGACTAGCGGCAATGAGCAGTTCTTC
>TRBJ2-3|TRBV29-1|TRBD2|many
CSVKGPTSGSDTQYF
TGCAGCGTTAAAGGCCCCACTAGCGGATCAGATACGCAGTATTTT
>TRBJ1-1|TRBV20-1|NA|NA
CSAREGVAEAFF
TGCAGTGCTAGAGAGGGGGTCGCTGAAGCTTTCTTT
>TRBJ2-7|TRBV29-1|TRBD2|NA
CSVDRAGGRGEQYF
TGCAGCGTTGACCGGGCGGGAGGGAGAGGGGAGCAGTACTTC
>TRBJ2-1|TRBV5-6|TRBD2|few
CASSLAALAGSYNEQFF
TGTGCCAGCAGCTTGGCCGCGCTAGCGGGTTCCTACAATGAGCAGTTCTTC
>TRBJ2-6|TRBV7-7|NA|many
CASSPIGGTGANVLTF
TGTGCTAGCAGCCCCATCGGGGGTACTGGGGCCAACGTCCTGACTTTC
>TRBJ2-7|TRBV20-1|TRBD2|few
CSARGGGSSPPGYF
TGCAGTGCTAGAGGGGGCGGGAGCTCCCCCCCTGGGTACTTC
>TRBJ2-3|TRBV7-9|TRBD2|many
CASSLVGLAGSDTQYF
TGTGCCAGCAGCTTAGTCGGACTAGCGGGATCGGATACGCAGTATTTT
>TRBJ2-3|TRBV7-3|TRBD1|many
CASSQTGVSTDTQYF
TGTGCCAGCAGCCAGACAGGGGTTTCAACAGATACGCAGTATTTT
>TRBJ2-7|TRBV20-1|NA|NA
CSASQGDWIYF
TGCAGTGCTTCCCAAGGGGACTGGATCTACTTC
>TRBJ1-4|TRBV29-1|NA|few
CSVAGLSNEKLFF
TGCAGCGTAGCAGGGTTGTCTAATGAAAAACTGTTTTTT
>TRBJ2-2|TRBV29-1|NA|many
CSVDEGGSGELFF
TGCAGCGTTGACGAGGGCGGGTCCGGGGAGCTGTTTTTT
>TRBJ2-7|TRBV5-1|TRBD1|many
CASSFRQGSYEQYF
TGCGCCAGCAGCTTTCGACAGGGCTCCTACGAGCAGTACTTC
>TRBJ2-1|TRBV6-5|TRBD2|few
CASSYELAPYNEQFF
TGTGCCAGCAGTTACGAACTAGCGCCCTACAATGAGCAGTTCTTC
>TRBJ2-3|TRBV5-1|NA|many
CASSLRGTRGDTQYF
TGCGCCAGCAGCTTGCGAGGGACCCGCGGAGATACGCAGTATTTT
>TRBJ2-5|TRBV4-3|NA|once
CASSQDLVGSSGSQYF
TGCGCCAGCAGCCAAGATTTAGTAGGGTCCTCGGGGTCCCAGTACTTC
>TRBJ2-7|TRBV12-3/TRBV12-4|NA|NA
CASSLSGLEQYF
TGTGCCAGCAGTTTATCTGGGCTCGAGCAGTACTTC
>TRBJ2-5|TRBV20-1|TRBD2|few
CSARVLAGGPWSVETQYF
TGCAGTGCTAGAGTACTAGCGGGAGGGCCTTGGTCCGTAGAGACCCAGTACTTC
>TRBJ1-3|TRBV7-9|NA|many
CASSLDQSLIGNTIYF
TGTGCCAGCAGCTTAGACCAAAGCTTAATCGGAAACACCATATATTTT
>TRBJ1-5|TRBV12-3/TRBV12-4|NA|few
CASSVHNQPQHF
TGTGCCAGCAGTGTACATAATCAGCCCCAGCATTTT
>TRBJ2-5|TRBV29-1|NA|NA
CSVDSVGGRTQYF
TGCAGCGTTGATTCCGTGGGGGGAAGGACCCAGTACTTC
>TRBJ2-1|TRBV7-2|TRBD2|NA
CASSLFSGRAEYNEQFF
TGTGCCAGCAGCTTGTTTAGCGGGAGGGCCGAGTACAATGAGCAGTTCTTC
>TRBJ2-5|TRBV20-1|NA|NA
CSAPTRSPETQYF
TGCAGTGCTCCAACTCGGAGCCCAGAGACCCAGTACTTC
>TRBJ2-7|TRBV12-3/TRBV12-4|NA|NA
CASSGGLLRGGGQYF
TGTGCCAGCAGTGGCGGGCTATTGAGGGGAGGGGGGCAGTACTTC
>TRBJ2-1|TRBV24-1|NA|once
CATNGASYNEQFF
TGTGCCACCAACGGGGCCTCCTACAATGAGCAGTTCTTC
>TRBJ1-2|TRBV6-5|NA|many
CASSSPTYGYTF
TGTGCCAGCAGTTCCCCGACATATGGCTACACCTTC
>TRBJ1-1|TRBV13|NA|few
CASSSRRVNTEAFF
TGTGCCAGCAGCTCAAGGAGGGTGAACACTGAAGCTTTCTTT
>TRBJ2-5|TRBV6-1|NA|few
CASSPHGSRQETQYF
TGTGCCAGCAGTCCCCACGGGTCGCGACAAGAGACCCAGTACTTC
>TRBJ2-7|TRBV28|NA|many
CATLGRNSYEQYF
TGTGCCACCCTCGGACGTAACTCCTACGAGCAGTACTTC
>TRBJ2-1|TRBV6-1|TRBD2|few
CASRHLAGGGYEQFF
TGTGCCAGCCGCCATCTAGCGGGAGGGGGGTATGAGCAGTTCTTC
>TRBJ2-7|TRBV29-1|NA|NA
CSVANRDDEQYF
TGCAGCGTTGCAAACAGGGACGACGAGCAGTACTTC
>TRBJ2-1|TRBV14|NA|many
CASSQFSLNEQFF
TGTGCCAGCAGCCAATTCTCTTTGAATGAGCAGTTCTTC
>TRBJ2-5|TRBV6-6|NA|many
CASQGPPQETQYF
TGTGCCAGCCAGGGACCCCCGCAAGAGACCCAGTACTTC
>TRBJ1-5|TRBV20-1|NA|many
CSAGRVDQPQHF
TGCAGTGCCGGTAGGGTGGATCAGCCCCAGCATTTT
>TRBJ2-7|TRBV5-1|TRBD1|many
CASSLGQGGEQYF
TGTGCCAGCAGTTTAGGACAGGGCGGCGAGCAGTACTTC
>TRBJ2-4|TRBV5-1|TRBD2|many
CASSPGTSESIQYF
TGCGCCAGCAGCCCCGGGACTAGCGAGAGCATTCAGTACTTC
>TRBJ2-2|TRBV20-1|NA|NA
CSARPRQAGELFF
TGCAGTGCTAGACCAAGACAGGCCGGGGAGCTGTTTTTT
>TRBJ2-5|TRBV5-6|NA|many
CASSFFLGSQTQYF
TGTGCCAGCAGCTTTTTTCTGGGTAGCCAGACCCAGTACTTC
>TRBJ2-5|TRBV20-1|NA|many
CSASSEETQYF
TGCAGTGCTAGTTCGGAAGAGACCCAGTACTTC